This TCR beta chain was sequenced for a study of T-cell reconstitution after alpha-beta-depleted transplantation in children. Unique molecular identifiers were used to barcode this TCRbeta library. TCRdb analysed the PCR reads with MiXCR anew, one entry per CDR3 protein. In the table there are about 98,000 distinct CDR3 sequences, roughly a quarter of which are singletons. This clonotype occurred a few times. Antigen specificity is unknown. Points from the study as a whole: Alpha-beta T cells about two months after transplant reportedly derived from several hundred expanded graft clones. Surviving recipient T cells and thymic progenitors produced the high day-60 TCRbeta diversity seen in some patients.

V lost 7 bases, J lost 2 bases, and 14 bases lay in between. The CDR3 length is 15 residues. This receptor was identified in a boy between 2 and 10 years old with acute lymphoblastic leukemia, due to receive a stem cell transplant. The chain has TRBV12-3 or TRBV12-4 and TRBJ2-2; unclear D gene. Sequenced material: PBMCs, taken before TCRalphabeta/CD19-depleted stem cell transplant. The CDR3 reads CASKRGLENTGELFF. In nucleotides, the CDR3 is TGTGCCAGCAAGCGTGGTCTCGAAAACACCGGGGAGCTGTTTTTT.